This is a list of T cell receptor beta chains from one sample in a study of shared clonotypes between healthy human individuals. Data came from immunoSEQ multiplex PCR; TCRdb stores just in-frame clones and leaves some out. This sample has more than 2 million clones; 90% to 96% occur once, and the top ten carry roughly 0.13%. Sequenced input: naive CD4+ T cells sorted from blood. The receptor source for this set is a young man in good health. Each CDR3 is given with its conserved first and last residue.

V gene	J gene	CDR3 protein
TRBV6-1	TRBJ1-1	CASSLQGYTEAFF
TRBV18	TRBJ1-1	CASSPSEGPNTEAFF
TRBV5-1	TRBJ2-5	CASSWAVQETQYF
TRBV7-2	TRBJ2-3	CASRSRAVTSTDTQYF
TRBV28	TRBJ2-1	CASSSPGLADYNEQFF
TRBV6-1	TRBJ1-5	CASSEARTGGRIGNQPQHF
TRBV7-2	TRBJ2-7	CASSLVGGPGSYEQYF
TRBV4-1	TRBJ2-7	CASSQGGGRYSHEQYF
TRBV11-3	TRBJ2-5	CASSLDATRNQETQYF
TRBV10-3	TRBJ1-2	CAIRPGDLRGYTF
TRBV5-1	TRBJ1-6	CASSGQDINSPLHF
TRBV29-1	TRBJ2-5	CSVARPGVQETQYF
TRBV6-1	TRBJ1-6	CASSEGRGLNNSPLHF
TRBV25-1	TRBJ1-5	CASSESGGNQPQHF
TRBV6-5	TRBJ1-3	CASSYGGASSGNTIYF
TRBV18	TRBJ1-1	CASSPSGRTTSGEAFF
TRBV10-3	TRBJ1-2	CAISEGGQGGGYTF
TRBV7-2	TRBJ2-4	CASSRRDGGPLAKNIQYF
TRBV29-1	TRBJ2-1	CSARRRAGVDEQFF
TRBV7-8	TRBJ2-3	CASSSVRGQGGADTQYF
TRBV29-1	TRBJ2-5	CSGGTSQETQYF
TRBV28	TRBJ2-7	CASSLRVSEQYF
TRBV5-1	TRBJ2-1	CASSGDPGGSYNEQFF
TRBV5-1	TRBJ2-2	CASSSSGGLNTGELFF
TRBV9	TRBJ2-3	CASSSWRGPGTDTQYF
TRBV5-1	TRBJ2-1	CASSLAGASGLNEQFF
TRBV30	TRBJ2-1	CAWSVGTGAYNEQFF
TRBV6-4	TRBJ1-1	CASSKKDRTMNTEAFF
TRBV5-1	TRBJ1-4	CASSPGRPGEKLFF
TRBV13	TRBJ1-2	CASSAGDRANYGYTF
TRBV7-2	TRBJ1-5	CASSLGRENQPQHF
TRBV6-1	TRBJ1-5	CASSREGGGQPQHF
TRBV27	TRBJ2-1	CASSAYNEQFF
TRBV10-1	TRBJ2-5	CASSESGGGETQYF
TRBV27	TRBJ1-6	CASSLPPTGYDSPLHF
TRBV7-6	TRBJ1-1	CASSLDLNTEAFF
TRBV4-1	TRBJ2-7	CASSQLGASSYEQYF
TRBV18	TRBJ1-2	CASSPDRPAGLNYGYTF
TRBV18	TRBJ1-1	CASSPLVDVKAEAFF
TRBV7-2	TRBJ2-2	CASSLAEAGTLFF
TRBV7-8	TRBJ2-3	CASSLLSASTDTQYF
TRBV4-3	TRBJ2-5	CASSQERGPAGGGPLETQYF
TRBV18	TRBJ2-7	CASSPTSGDYEQYF
TRBV10-3	TRBJ2-3	CATGTSGGARADTQYF
TRBV2	TRBJ2-3	CASRQTGGKGTDTQYF
TRBV2	TRBJ2-1	CASRENEQFF
TRBV12-5	TRBJ2-1	CASGYKRTSGLEQFF
TRBV4-1	TRBJ1-2	CASSQDPRGRDYTF
TRBV19	TRBJ1-6	CASSILRDSPLHF
TRBV30	TRBJ2-2	CAWSTSGSRLFF
TRBV11-2	TRBJ2-3	CASGLVLVGVSTDTQYF
TRBV5-4	TRBJ2-7	CASSLGGTVPYEQYF
TRBV2	TRBJ2-2	CASSLFSGTGELFF
TRBV10-2	TRBJ2-7	CASRTSGGPYEQYF
TRBV5-4	TRBJ2-2	CASSLLSTTGELFF
TRBV6-1	TRBJ2-7	CASSGYRAVYEQYF
TRBV7-3	TRBJ1-6	CASSVGQKNSPLHF
TRBV11-3	TRBJ2-1	CASSWGTSLGDEQFF
TRBV9	TRBJ2-2	CASSVDFGELFF